The entry below describes one T cell receptor beta chain. These data come from a study of blood T cell repertoires in COVID-19. The V end was cut by 9 bases, the J end by 6 bases, with 21 bases between. The V gene's germline CDR1 is LNHDA and CDR2 SQIVND (reference sequence). CDR3 length: 15 amino acids. Sequencing was performed with immunoSEQ multiplex PCR; in TCRdb, only in-frame clones are kept and a portion is missing. The sample carries 230,000 or so clones, more than 65% recorded once. The sequencing sample was made of peripheral blood. The gene calls are TRBV19 and TRBJ1-5, with a weak D call TRBD1 (6 bases). The TCR originated in a man in his fifties or sixties with active or convalescent COVID-19. The CDR3 DNA reads TGTGCCAGCCGGCCCAGGGGAGGGTTGGGTCAGCCCCAGCATTTT. This sequence encodes CASRPRGGLGQPQHF. Full variable domain (outside the CDR3, taken from reference TRBV19 and TRBJ1-5): DGGITQSPKYLFRKEGQNVTLSCEQNLNHDAMYWYRQDPGQGLRLIYYSQIVNDFQKGDIAEGYSVSREKKESFPLTVTSAQKNPTAFYLCASRPRGGLGQPQHFGDGTRLSIL.